This is a list of T cell receptor beta chains from one sample in a study of shared clonotypes between healthy human individuals. Generated by immunoSEQ multiplex PCR, the TCRdb table keeps only in-frame clones and is missing some. The table has about 2.4 million clones, roughly 93% seen once. What was sequenced was naive CD4+ T cells from PBMCs. The receptor set was obtained from a man younger than 35 in good health. Some clones in this sample may be carry-over from other donors' samples. Both conserved end residues are part of each CDR3. The order of the fields is J gene, V gene, D gene, clone size, CDR3 DNA, CDR3 protein. A D gene is named only where the DNA matches it firmly. Size values are once, few and many counts, or a class for expanded clones, and some rows have none.

J: TRBJ1-1
V: TRBV5-1
D: .
size: .
DNA: TGCGCCAGCGCTGATGGGGGGCCTGAAGCTTTCTTT
CDR3: CASADGGPEAFF

J: TRBJ2-7
V: TRBV19
D: .
size: once
DNA: TGTGCCAGTAGTTCCTTACAGGCCTACGAGCAGTACTTC
CDR3: CASSSLQAYEQYF

J: TRBJ2-1
V: TRBV6-4
D: .
size: .
DNA: TGTGCCAGCAGTGACGATTGGGCCAGAAACCGGAGGGAGCAGTTCTTC
CDR3: CASSDDWARNRREQFF

J: TRBJ2-3
V: TRBV7-9
D: .
size: .
DNA: TGTGCCAGCAGCTCTGCAGATACGCAGTATTTT
CDR3: CASSSADTQYF

J: TRBJ2-3
V: TRBV6-5
D: .
size: .
DNA: TGTGCCAGCAACGCACCCGGGACAGATACGCAGTATTTT
CDR3: CASNAPGTDTQYF

J: TRBJ2-7
V: TRBV6-5
D: .
size: .
DNA: TGTGCCAGCAGCCCAACGACGTACTACGAGCAGTACTTC
CDR3: CASSPTTYYEQYF

J: TRBJ1-3
V: TRBV15
D: .
size: .
DNA: TGTGCCACCAGCAAAGACACCGGACCTGGAAACACCATATATTTT
CDR3: CATSKDTGPGNTIYF

J: TRBJ2-7
V: TRBV5-1
D: .
size: .
DNA: TGCGCCAGCAGCTTTTTGGGCAGGGTCTACGAGCAGTACTTC
CDR3: CASSFLGRVYEQYF

J: TRBJ2-1
V: TRBV7-9
D: TRBD2
size: .
DNA: TGTGCCAGCAGCTTCCGATCTAGCGGGAGATACAATGAGCAGTTCTTC
CDR3: CASSFRSSGRYNEQFF

J: TRBJ2-1
V: TRBV6-1
D: .
size: .
DNA: TGTGCCAGCACAAGTCACTCTAGGGGCTACAATGAGCAGTTCTTC
CDR3: CASTSHSRGYNEQFF

J: TRBJ1-5
V: TRBV2
D: .
size: .
DNA: TGTGCCAGTTCCGGGCCCAATAGCAATCAGCCCCAGCATTTT
CDR3: CASSGPNSNQPQHF

J: TRBJ2-7
V: TRBV18
D: TRBD1
size: .
DNA: TGTGCCAGCTCACCACCCACCGGACAGGGCCTCGAGCAGTACTTC
CDR3: CASSPPTGQGLEQYF

J: TRBJ2-6
V: TRBV6-6
D: .
size: .
DNA: TGTGCCAGCACTGGGGCCAACGTCCTGACTTTC
CDR3: CASTGANVLTF

J: TRBJ2-1
V: TRBV4-1
D: TRBD2
size: .
DNA: TGCGCCAGCAGCCGGGACTTACTAGCGGCCAATGAGCAGTTCTTC
CDR3: CASSRDLLAANEQFF

J: TRBJ2-7
V: TRBV27
D: TRBD2
size: .
DNA: TGTGCCAGCAGTGCAATTCGACTAGCGGGAGTCCACGAGCAGTACTTC
CDR3: CASSAIRLAGVHEQYF

J: TRBJ2-4
V: TRBV4-3
D: .
size: .
DNA: TGCGCCAGCAGCCAAGGACGTCCGGGGGCGAGGGACATTCAGTACTTC
CDR3: CASSQGRPGARDIQYF

J: TRBJ2-3
V: TRBV5-4
D: .
size: .
DNA: TGTGCCAGCAGCTTGTGGACAGCCACAGATACGCAGTATTTT
CDR3: CASSLWTATDTQYF

J: TRBJ2-7
V: TRBV7-2
D: .
size: .
DNA: TGTGCCAGCAGCTTAGAGAGGGGAAACGTTTACGAGCAGTACTTC
CDR3: CASSLERGNVYEQYF

J: TRBJ2-7
V: TRBV4-1
D: .
size: .
DNA: TGCGCCAGCAGCCAACCAACAGGGCGCACCTACGAGCAGTACTTC
CDR3: CASSQPTGRTYEQYF

J: TRBJ2-7
V: TRBV27
D: .
size: .
DNA: TGTGCCAGCAGTCTAAGCAGGCCCCCCTACGAGCAGTACTTC
CDR3: CASSLSRPPYEQYF

J: TRBJ2-3
V: TRBV7-2
D: TRBD2
size: .
DNA: TGTGCCAGCAGCTTATCCACGGGAGGGCGGAGGGGTGATACGCAGTATTTT
CDR3: CASSLSTGGRRGDTQYF

J: TRBJ1-1
V: TRBV6-6
D: .
size: .
DNA: TGTGCCAGCAGGGGGGCTGGGAACACTGAAGCTTTCTTT
CDR3: CASRGAGNTEAFF

J: TRBJ1-2
V: TRBV6-1
D: TRBD1
size: .
DNA: TGTGCCAGCACTCGAACAGGGGGCGGATCCTATGGCTACACCTTC
CDR3: CASTRTGGGSYGYTF

J: TRBJ1-2
V: TRBV6-1
D: TRBD1
size: .
DNA: TGTGCCAGCAGCGGGACAGGGCCTACGAGAGGCTACACCTTC
CDR3: CASSGTGPTRGYTF

J: TRBJ1-2
V: TRBV5-1
D: .
size: once
DNA: TGCGCCAGCAGCTTGGCCTTATGGGGGGCAGGCGGCTACACCTTC
CDR3: CASSLALWGAGGYTF

J: TRBJ2-7
V: TRBV19
D: .
size: .
DNA: TGTGCCAGTAGTAGACTGGACAGCCCGACCTACGAGCAGTACTTC
CDR3: CASSRLDSPTYEQYF

J: TRBJ2-1
V: TRBV6-5
D: .
size: .
DNA: TGTGCCAGCAGCCGGTGGGACAATGAGCAGTTCTTC
CDR3: CASSRWDNEQFF

J: TRBJ2-7
V: TRBV7-9
D: .
size: .
DNA: TGTGCCAGCAGTCGTGGACAGAGGTACGAGCAGTACTTC
CDR3: CASSRGQRYEQYF

J: TRBJ2-7
V: TRBV7-2
D: .
size: .
DNA: TGTGCCAGCAGCTTAGCGGGACTTGCCCGACGCGAGCAGTACTTC
CDR3: CASSLAGLARREQYF

J: TRBJ1-4
V: TRBV19
D: .
size: .
DNA: TGTGCCAGCGGTGTTGTAAAACTGTTTTTT
CDR3: CASGVVKLFF

J: TRBJ2-3
V: TRBV5-4
D: .
size: .
DNA: TGTGCCAGCAGCTTCTATGTTGCAGATACGCAGTATTTT
CDR3: CASSFYVADTQYF

J: TRBJ2-1
V: TRBV28
D: .
size: .
DNA: TGTGCCAGCGTGCAGGGGCGGAAATGGGATGAGCAGTTCTTC
CDR3: CASVQGRKWDEQFF

J: TRBJ1-1
V: TRBV2
D: .
size: .
DNA: TGTGCCACCTCAGGGAGGAACACTGAAGCTTTCTTT
CDR3: CATSGRNTEAFF

J: TRBJ2-7
V: TRBV19
D: TRBD1
size: once
DNA: TGTGCCAGTAGTCGGGACAGGGCCCGCGAGCAGTACTTC
CDR3: CASSRDRAREQYF

J: TRBJ2-5
V: TRBV9
D: TRBD2
size: .
DNA: TGTGCCAGCAGCGTAGGCAATAGCGGGAGGGCCGGGAAAGAGACCCAGTACTTC
CDR3: CASSVGNSGRAGKETQYF

J: TRBJ1-2
V: TRBV28
D: TRBD1
size: .
DNA: TGTGCCAGCAGTCGCCGTTGGACAGGCTTAGGGGGTAACTATGGCTACACCTTC
CDR3: CASSRRWTGLGGNYGYTF

J: TRBJ1-1
V: TRBV7-3
D: TRBD1
size: .
DNA: TGTGCCAGCAGCCCGACAGGGAGTGAACTGAACACTGAAGCTTTCTTT
CDR3: CASSPTGSELNTEAFF

J: TRBJ1-1
V: TRBV5-1
D: TRBD1
size: once
DNA: TGCGCCAGCAGCTATGGACAGGCTTACACTGAAGCTTTCTTT
CDR3: CASSYGQAYTEAFF

J: TRBJ2-5
V: TRBV6-4
D: .
size: once
DNA: TGTGCCAGCAGGGACAGTCAACAAGAGACCCAGTACTTC
CDR3: CASRDSQQETQYF

J: TRBJ1-2
V: TRBV6-1
D: .
size: .
DNA: TGTGCCAGCAGGGAGGGCCAATCTTATGGCTACACCTTC
CDR3: CASREGQSYGYTF